This T cell receptor beta chain derives from a study of blood T cell repertoires in COVID-19 (dated by TCRdb to 2019 to 2021). Looking at the study overall: Collaborator samples came from the United States, Italy and Spain and covered acute and convalescent phases of COVID-19. The prospective study material was composed of cDNA or gDNA derived from T cells, B-cell-depleted T cells, or PBMCs. The repertoires were made available in a free public database intended to serve as a resource for research on the immune response to SARS-CoV-2. Where HLA class I and class II types were available, the types were taken from metadata supplied by the sample provider, not from assay-based typing. Deeply sampled blood TCRbeta repertoires from subjects exposed to, actively infected with, or recovered from COVID-19 were included in the dataset. Samples were obtained from the ongoing ImmuneRACE study (first 160 participants) and from approximately 1,200 subjects provided by 6 global collaborators. The sample metadata nearly always contained a de-identified subject ID, COVID-19 status, age in years and sex. Overall results and qualifications from the work: The quantity of clinical and demographic metadata differed by source and by participant and was supplied without curation.

TCRbeta CDR3 regions were amplified from genomic DNA using the immunoSEQ Assay, a bias-controlled multiplex PCR. Concerning the study's data processing: The number of nucleated cells in each sample was estimated from the amplification of reference gene primers within the assay. To quantify the absolute abundance of each unique TCRbeta CDR3 rearrangement, sequence reads were collapsed and filtered. For each sample, productive Simpson clonality was calculated as the square root of Simpson's diversity index across productive rearrangements. The immuneACCESS repertoire file appears here via TCRdb, limited to in-frame rearrangements. These files lack a portion of the clones; in checked studies, under half of the deficit traces to unresolved V genes, and the cause of the others is not known. That table supplies the V and J calls and clone size; D and trimming were determined from the DNA. This sample lists around 30,000 clones; more than 80% were detected once. The ten most abundant clones make up about 42% of the sample.

About this clone itself: Its binding antigen is unknown. One base away there is no much larger clone; base qualities are not given.

The CDR3 has 15 amino acids, counting the end cysteine and phenylalanine. Only the CDR3 DNA is retained, 45 bases long and in frame from the first base. Ends trimmed: V by 5 bases, J by 2 bases; bases unmatched to a gene: 5. CDR1 is given as KGHDR and CDR2 as SFDVKD, both from the germline V gene. Each collaborating institution followed its own protocols to collect whole blood in K2EDTA tubes. For TCRbeta analysis, collaborators shipped samples in one of three forms: frozen whole blood, isolated PBMCs, or DNA extracted from either of those sample types. Source material: peripheral blood. This chain is built from TRBV24-1 and TRBJ2-1, with 7 bases matching TRBD1. The sequence was obtained from a woman of 80 years or more with acute or convalescent COVID-19. The DNA reads TGTGCCACCAGTGGTGACAGGGCGCCCTACAATGAGCAGTTCTTC. It specifies CATSGDRAPYNEQFF.